This is a list of T cell receptor beta chains from one sample in a study of T cell changes during pregnancy in multiple sclerosis. Here immunoSEQ multiplex PCR was the method, and the copy in TCRdb shows in-frame clones only, minus some. This sample has more than 45,000 clones, with 90% to 95% found just once. Sequences were derived from CD8+ T cells from peripheral blood mononuclear cells, sampled in the second trimester of pregnancy. The receptors stem from a female donor with multiple sclerosis, enrolled in a pregnancy study. Each CDR3 is given with its conserved first and last residue. Each record gives: J gene, V gene, D gene, clone size, CDR3 DNA, CDR3 protein. D genes are given only for firm matches. Clone sizes are given selectively: once, few, many, or a class where the clone is expanded.

J: TRBJ2-2
V: TRBV10-3
D: TRBD2
size: NA
DNA: TGTGCCATGGGGGGGACGAACACCGGGGAGCTGTTTTTT
CDR3: CAMGGTNTGELFF

J: TRBJ2-7
V: TRBV10-1
D: NA
size: NA
DNA: TGCGCCAGCAGTGTGGGCAGCCCCAAAACCTACGAGCAGTACTTC
CDR3: CASSVGSPKTYEQYF

J: TRBJ2-7
V: TRBV7-6
D: NA
size: NA
DNA: TGTGCCAGCAGTCCCCCTAACCGGGGCGGGGGCCTCGGGGAGCAGTACTTC
CDR3: CASSPPNRGGGLGEQYF

J: TRBJ2-7
V: TRBV7-6
D: TRBD2
size: NA
DNA: TGTGCCAGCAGCCAGGGACTAGCGGGAGGGGAGCAGTACTTC
CDR3: CASSQGLAGGEQYF

J: TRBJ2-7
V: TRBV15
D: NA
size: NA
DNA: TGTGCCACCAGCAGAAGTCTAGGAGGGAACGAGCAGTACTTC
CDR3: CATSRSLGGNEQYF

J: TRBJ2-7
V: TRBV5-8
D: NA
size: NA
DNA: TGTGCCAGCAGCTTGGCGGGGTCCTACGAGCAGTACTTC
CDR3: CASSLAGSYEQYF

J: TRBJ1-2
V: TRBV7-3
D: NA
size: NA
DNA: TGTGCCAGCAGCTTCTCAGCCGGCGGCTATGGCTACACCTTC
CDR3: CASSFSAGGYGYTF

J: TRBJ2-7
V: TRBV7-2
D: TRBD2
size: NA
DNA: TGTGCCAGCAGCTTAGGCGGGGGAGCCTACGAGCAGTACTTC
CDR3: CASSLGGGAYEQYF

J: TRBJ2-7
V: TRBV27
D: TRBD1
size: once
DNA: TGTGCCAGCAGTATCGACAGGGGCTACGAGCAGTACTTC
CDR3: CASSIDRGYEQYF

J: TRBJ2-1
V: TRBV27
D: NA
size: NA
DNA: TGTGCCTGTTCGCGAGGGAATGAGCAGTTCTTC
CDR3: CACSRGNEQFF

J: TRBJ2-5
V: TRBV1
D: NA
size: NA
DNA: TGCACCAGCAGCCAAGTGCCTAGCGGGATACAAGAGACCCAGTACTTC
CDR3: CTSSQVPSGIQETQYF

J: TRBJ2-7
V: TRBV18
D: NA
size: NA
DNA: TGTGCCAGCTCACCAACGGAGAACTACGAGCAGTACTTC
CDR3: CASSPTENYEQYF

J: TRBJ1-3
V: TRBV5-1
D: TRBD1
size: NA
DNA: TGCGCCAGCAGCCTGGACAGGAACTCTGGAAACACCATATATTTT
CDR3: CASSLDRNSGNTIYF

J: TRBJ1-1
V: TRBV27
D: NA
size: NA
DNA: TGTGCCAGCAGTTTTAGTCAGGGTTATTTGACTGAAGCTTTCTTT
CDR3: CASSFSQGYLTEAFF

J: TRBJ2-1
V: TRBV29-1
D: TRBD2
size: once
DNA: TGCAGCGTTGTACTAGCGGCATACTCCTACAATGAGCAGTTCTTC
CDR3: CSVVLAAYSYNEQFF

J: TRBJ2-3
V: TRBV29-1
D: TRBD2
size: NA
DNA: TGCAGCGTTGAAGGGACTAGTCCTAAGTCAGATACGCAGTATTTT
CDR3: CSVEGTSPKSDTQYF

J: TRBJ2-7
V: TRBV7-9
D: TRBD1
size: NA
DNA: TGTGCCAGCAGCTCTCCGGGACAGGGGGAATACGAGCAGTACTTC
CDR3: CASSSPGQGEYEQYF

J: TRBJ1-5
V: TRBV4-3
D: NA
size: NA
DNA: TGCGCCAGCAGCCAAGGAAGGGGAATTGGGCAGCCCCAGCATTTT
CDR3: CASSQGRGIGQPQHF

J: TRBJ1-1
V: TRBV27
D: NA
size: NA
DNA: TGTGCCAGCAGTTTCTCAGGGGCTGAAGCTTTCTTT
CDR3: CASSFSGAEAFF

J: TRBJ1-4
V: TRBV5-4
D: NA
size: NA
DNA: TGTGCCAGCCGCGGGGACCCGAATGAAAAACTGTTTTTT
CDR3: CASRGDPNEKLFF

J: TRBJ2-7
V: TRBV7-8
D: TRBD1
size: NA
DNA: TGTGCCAGCAGCATCCTACAGGGGTCGGCCTACGAGCAGTACTTC
CDR3: CASSILQGSAYEQYF

J: TRBJ2-7
V: TRBV6-5
D: TRBD2
size: NA
DNA: TGTGCCAGCCGGACTAGCGGGTACTCCTACGAGCAGTACTTC
CDR3: CASRTSGYSYEQYF

J: TRBJ2-7
V: TRBV5-1
D: TRBD2
size: NA
DNA: TGCGCCAGCAGCTTATTTTTAGCGGGAGAATACGAGCAGTACTTC
CDR3: CASSLFLAGEYEQYF

J: TRBJ2-2
V: TRBV7-9
D: TRBD2
size: NA
DNA: TGTGCCAGCAGCTCGACTAGCGGGGGGTCGTACACCGGGGAGCTGTTTTTT
CDR3: CASSSTSGGSYTGELFF

J: TRBJ1-6
V: TRBV9
D: NA
size: NA
DNA: TGTGCCAGCAGCCCTCGCGGAGGGCTTAACTATAATTCACCCCTCCACTTT
CDR3: CASSPRGGLNYNSPLHF

J: TRBJ1-1
V: TRBV27
D: TRBD1
size: NA
DNA: TGTGCCAGCAGTTACACAGGGGGGAGGACTGAAGCTTTCTTT
CDR3: CASSYTGGRTEAFF

J: TRBJ2-1
V: TRBV29-1
D: NA
size: NA
DNA: TGCAGCGTTACAGTGAGCTCCTACAATGAGCAGTTCTTC
CDR3: CSVTVSSYNEQFF

J: TRBJ1-2
V: TRBV20-1
D: TRBD1
size: once
DNA: TGCAGTGCTAGGCGGACAGGTGACTACACCTTC
CDR3: CSARRTGDYTF

J: TRBJ2-7
V: TRBV15
D: NA
size: NA
DNA: TGTGCCACCGGAGGGCCGACGGCCGAGCAGTACTTC
CDR3: CATGGPTAEQYF

J: TRBJ1-5
V: TRBV6-1
D: TRBD1
size: NA
DNA: TGTGCCAGCAGTGAATCTAATGTCAGGGGGGTTCAGCCCCAGCATTTT
CDR3: CASSESNVRGVQPQHF

J: TRBJ2-7
V: TRBV7-9
D: NA
size: NA
DNA: TGTGCCAGCCTTATAGGGGGGACAGCCCCGGACGAGCAGTACTTC
CDR3: CASLIGGTAPDEQYF

J: TRBJ2-1
V: TRBV7-3
D: TRBD2
size: NA
DNA: TGTGCCAGCAGCTCAGAGGCGGGGGGATCCTACAATGAGCAGTTCTTC
CDR3: CASSSEAGGSYNEQFF

J: TRBJ2-5
V: TRBV13
D: TRBD2
size: NA
DNA: TGTGCCAGCAGCCCCTCGCCTGGGGGGGGAGAGACCCAGTACTTC
CDR3: CASSPSPGGGETQYF

J: TRBJ2-2
V: TRBV5-1
D: TRBD1
size: NA
DNA: TGCGCCAGCAGCGGGGGGACAGGGGACACCGGGGAGCTGTTTTTT
CDR3: CASSGGTGDTGELFF

J: TRBJ2-5
V: TRBV11-2
D: NA
size: NA
DNA: TGTGCCAGCAGCTTCGAGTCGTACCAAGAGACCCAGTACTTC
CDR3: CASSFESYQETQYF

J: TRBJ2-2
V: TRBV12-5
D: NA
size: NA
DNA: TGTGCTAGTGGATACGACACCCGATGGCTGTTTTTT
CDR3: CASGYDTRWLFF

J: TRBJ2-7
V: TRBV27
D: NA
size: NA
DNA: TGTGCCAGCAGTATAACCGGGACATTCACCTACGAGCAGTACTTC
CDR3: CASSITGTFTYEQYF

J: TRBJ2-1
V: TRBV5-8
D: NA
size: NA
DNA: TGTGCCAGCATCCTGTCGGGTCATGAGCAGTTCTTC
CDR3: CASILSGHEQFF

J: TRBJ1-5
V: TRBV2
D: TRBD1
size: NA
DNA: TGTGCCAGCCAGGGACAGTATAGCAATCAGCCCCAGCATTTT
CDR3: CASQGQYSNQPQHF

J: TRBJ1-1
V: TRBV7-9
D: NA
size: few
DNA: TGTGCCAGCAGCCCCCCGGGCACTGAAGCTTTCTTT
CDR3: CASSPPGTEAFF

J: TRBJ2-7
V: TRBV4-3
D: NA
size: NA
DNA: TGCGCCAGCAGCCAAGCGGCAGGGGCTCTCTACGAGCAGTACTTC
CDR3: CASSQAAGALYEQYF

J: TRBJ2-2
V: TRBV15
D: TRBD2
size: once
DNA: TGTGCCACCAGCAGAGATGCGCGGCTAGCGGAGAACACCGGGGAGCTGTTTTTT
CDR3: CATSRDARLAENTGELFF

J: TRBJ2-7
V: TRBV7-3
D: NA
size: NA
DNA: TGTGCCAGCAGCTTAACCGGCGGGGAGCAGTACTTC
CDR3: CASSLTGGEQYF

J: TRBJ2-7
V: TRBV30
D: NA
size: NA
DNA: TGTGCCTGGGACGGGTCTAGCGAGCAGTACTTC
CDR3: CAWDGSSEQYF

J: TRBJ1-2
V: TRBV5-6
D: TRBD1
size: NA
DNA: TGTGCCAGCAGCCCCATGGACAGGGGGGCACCCTATGGCTACACCTTC
CDR3: CASSPMDRGAPYGYTF

J: TRBJ1-6
V: TRBV10-2
D: TRBD1
size: few
DNA: TGCGCCAGCAGTGAGATGCTGGGAACAGGGGCATCACCCCTCCACTTT
CDR3: CASSEMLGTGASPLHF

J: TRBJ1-3
V: TRBV4-1
D: NA
size: NA
DNA: TGCGCCAGCAGCCAAGATGCCCCCATTAGCTCTGGAAACACCATATATTTT
CDR3: CASSQDAPISSGNTIYF

J: TRBJ1-1
V: TRBV2
D: NA
size: NA
DNA: TGTGCCAGCAGATCTTCTGGGGGCTTCACTGAAGCTTTCTTT
CDR3: CASRSSGGFTEAFF

J: TRBJ2-5
V: TRBV7-9
D: TRBD1
size: NA
DNA: TGTGCCAGCGGCTCGACAGGGGCAGAGACCCAGTACTTC
CDR3: CASGSTGAETQYF

J: TRBJ2-3
V: TRBV5-1
D: NA
size: NA
DNA: TGCGCCAGCAGCTTGGCACAGGGCTTGGCAGATACGCAGTATTTT
CDR3: CASSLAQGLADTQYF

J: TRBJ2-7
V: TRBV4-2
D: TRBD2
size: once
DNA: TGTGCCAGCAGCCAACCCGGTAGCGGGGGTATCTACGAGCAGTACTTC
CDR3: CASSQPGSGGIYEQYF

J: TRBJ1-1
V: TRBV18
D: NA
size: NA
DNA: TGTGCCAGCTCACCACCCGGGGGGATGAACACTGAAGCTTTCTTT
CDR3: CASSPPGGMNTEAFF

J: TRBJ2-7
V: TRBV9
D: TRBD1
size: NA
DNA: TGTGCCAGCAGCGCCCGGGACAGTCTCCCTTACGAGCAGTACTTC
CDR3: CASSARDSLPYEQYF

J: TRBJ2-1
V: TRBV4-1
D: TRBD2
size: NA
DNA: TGCGCCAGCAGCCAAGGGGCCTTTAGCGGGGGGCCCTACAATGAGCAGTTCTTC
CDR3: CASSQGAFSGGPYNEQFF

J: TRBJ1-5
V: TRBV13
D: NA
size: NA
DNA: TGTGCCAGCTCTCTTTTAAGCCAGGGCAATCAGCCCCAGCATTTT
CDR3: CASSLLSQGNQPQHF

J: TRBJ1-5
V: TRBV30
D: TRBD1
size: NA
DNA: TGTGCCTGGAGTACGGGACAGGGTTATCAGCCCCAGCATTTT
CDR3: CAWSTGQGYQPQHF

J: TRBJ1-1
V: TRBV5-4
D: TRBD1
size: NA
DNA: TGTGCCAGCAGCATACCCACAGGGGGCACTGAAGCTTTCTTT
CDR3: CASSIPTGGTEAFF

J: TRBJ2-2
V: TRBV5-1
D: NA
size: NA
DNA: TGCGCCAGCAGGATGGGGCTACTTAACACCGGGGAGCTGTTTTTT
CDR3: CASRMGLLNTGELFF